This T cell receptor (beta chain) appears in the sequencing data of a study of response to subunit inactivated influenza vaccine. This CDR3 contains 12 residues. The V and J ends lost 6 bases and 2 bases respectively, with 10 bases between them. CDR1 is DFQATT, CDR2 SNEGSKA, per germline (reference sequence). This clonotype has at least ten counts. Its specificity is not known. TCRdb re-analysed the RT-PCR reads in MiXCR, keeping a single row per CDR3 protein. Of 450,000 to 700,000 distinct CDR3 sequences in the sample, 14% were seen once. The study, taken as a whole, reports: T cells newly recruited by each seasonal influenza vaccination are few, the authors suggested.

The sequenced sample was PBMCs from blood, obtained 11 to 12 days after vaccination. The V call is TRBV20-1, the J call TRBJ2-5; D ambiguous. This TCR was sampled from a man between 45 and 60 years old who received an inactivated influenza vaccine. The CDR3 DNA is TGCAGTGCAACTCCCCTGCAAGAGACCCAGTACTTC. Amino acids: CSATPLQETQYF.